The T cell receptor (beta chain) under discussion was sequenced for a study of PD-1 blockade in classical Hodgkin lymphoma. Study-level information: The nivolumab dose that patients received was 3 mg/kg, given intravenously every 2 weeks.

Brentuximab vedotin exposure varied among the patients, all of whom had relapsed after autologous stem cell transplantation. General observations from the study: Those patients who began receiving nivolumab less than 1 year after ASCT had lower diversity, and they were excluded. With CD4+ cells, TCR diversity rose significantly by C4D1, but not with CD8+ cells.

TCRdb keeps only in-frame clones here, not all; method: immunoSEQ multiplex PCR. The sample holds approximately 30,000 clones, less than 90% seen once. CDR1 is MDHEN, CDR2 SYDVKM, per germline. CDR3 length: 11 residues. The V end lost 5 bases, the J end lost 8 bases, and 9 bases lay between the germline ends. With respect to this clone: As yet, its antigen is unknown.

This receptor was obtained from a human donor with classical Hodgkin lymphoma. The chain carries TRBV28 and TRBJ1-2, with D hard to call. The sequenced sample was peripheral blood mononuclear cells (PBMCs), obtained before the second cycle of nivolumab. CDR3 in amino acids: CASSHTSGYTF. The CDR3 DNA follows: TGTGCCAGCAGTCACACTTCGGGCTACACCTTC.